A single sample gave rise to the 14 T cell receptor beta chains below, sequenced in a study of T cells in narcolepsy. Produced via immunoSEQ multiplex PCR; TCRdb's table is partial and in-frame only. This table has tens of thousands of clones, roughly 78% appearing once. Source material: CD45RA- memory CD4+ T cells from PBMCs. All receptors derive from a human donor with narcolepsy.

The chain carries TRBV7-3 and TRBJ1-1, with 9 bases that match TRBD1. V gave up 1 base and J gave up 8 bases; unmatched junction bases: 8. Germline CDR1 is SGHTA and CDR2 is FQGTGA. The CDR3 has 15 amino acids. This CDR3 is CASSLKPGQGIEAFF. The CDR3 DNA follows: TGTGCCAGCAGCTTAAAACCGGGACAGGGTATAGAAGCTTTCTTT.

The count of this clone is one. V gene TRBV21-1 combines with J gene TRBJ1-1; the D call TRBD1 from the table was never checked on the DNA. TRBV21-1 is deemed a pseudogene. The CDR3 spans 17 residues. CDR3 DNA: TGTGCCAGCAGCAGTTCGGGCAGGGGGCTGTGGGACACTGAAGCTTTCTTT. Encoded protein: CASSSSGRGLWDTEAFF.

The genes are TRBV7-9 and TRBJ2-1, with TRBD2 matching 10 bases. CDR1 SEHNR and CDR2 FQNEAQ come from the germline V gene (reference sequence). The ends lost 5 bases at V and 9 bases at J; junction bases unmatched: 10. The CDR3 totals 15 residues. The CDR3 loop is CASSKSGRGPGEQFF. The DNA for the CDR3 is TGTGCCAGCAGCAAGAGCGGGAGGGGACCCGGTGAGCAGTTCTTC.

The V and J genes are TRBV7-2 and TRBJ2-7, with a tentative D call TRBD2 (5 bases). Trimming cost V 3 bases and J 4 bases, with 13 bases left between them. Germline V gene sequence: CDR1 SGHTA, CDR2 FQGNSA. The CDR3 covers 14 residues. The CDR3 here is CASSLEAWGYEQYF. For the CDR3, the DNA is TGTGCCAGCAGCTTGGAGGCATGGGGTTACGAGCAGTACTTC.

The count of this clone is one. The rearrangement links TRBV5-6 to TRBJ2-3; 8 bases are a match to TRBD1. The CDR3 has 16 residues. The germline gives CDR1 SGHDT, CDR2 YYEEEE. V lost 3 bases to trimming and J lost 7 bases; unmatched junction nucleotides: 13. The CDR3, as DNA: TGTGCCAGCAGCTCAAGGACAGGGACGACGTTAAATACGCAGTATTTT. Amino acids: CASSSRTGTTLNTQYF.

This clone was detected only a few times. Other DNA sequences in this specimen translate into the identical CDR3. V usage is TRBV10-3 and J usage is TRBJ1-2; 7 bases line up with TRBD1. Germline V CDR1 and CDR2: ENHRY, SYGVKD. V was clipped by 4 bases and J by 4 bases; unmatched bases: 0. There are 12 residues in the CDR3. CDR3 protein: CAISGTGYGYTF. The CDR3 DNA reads TGTGCCATCAGTGGGACAGGCTATGGCTACACCTTC.

The chain has TRBV7-2 and TRBJ2-7, with D tentatively TRBD1 or TRBD2 (6 bases each). V shed 0 bases and J shed 4 bases, with 10 bases lying between them. Germline V lookup: CDR1 SGHTA, CDR2 FQGNSA. The CDR3 spans 14 residues. The CDR3 is CASSLAGGKYEQYF. The CDR3 nucleotides are TGTGCCAGCAGCTTAGCGGGGGGCAAATACGAGCAGTACTTC.

This chain joins TRBV7-9 and TRBJ2-3, with D perhaps TRBD1 (5 bases). V was shortened by 1 base and J by 0 bases, with 5 bases between the two germline ends. The length of the CDR3 is 14 residues. Germline CDR1 is SEHNR and CDR2 is FQNEAQ (reference sequence). The CDR3 is CASSLGQSTDTQYF. The DNA for the CDR3 is TGTGCCAGCAGCTTAGGACAGAGCACAGATACGCAGTATTTT.

The V call is TRBV6-1, the J call TRBJ1-6; D is ambiguous. This CDR3 region has 14 residues. The germline V gene has CDR1 MNHNS and CDR2 SASEGT. V lost 8 bases to trimming and J lost 7 bases, with 15 bases between them. CDR3 region: CASGRGGKNSPLHF. For the CDR3, the DNA is TGTGCCAGCGGCCGCGGTGGGAAGAATTCACCCCTCCACTTT.

This clone was found once. The rearrangement joins TRBV6-5 to TRBJ1-1; weak D call: TRBD1 (6 bases). Trimming pared 6 bases from V and 1 base from J, leaving 15 bases between. Germline assignment: CDR1 MNHEY and CDR2 SVGAGI. This CDR3 is 15 amino acids long. The CDR3 reads CASSSEKDRNTEAFF. DNA of the CDR3: TGTGCCAGCAGCTCCGAGAAGGACAGGAACACTGAAGCTTTCTTT.

V and J are TRBV6-5 and TRBJ2-7; a possible D gene is TRBD2 (5 bases). The CDR3 runs to 12 residues. CDR1 is MNHEY, CDR2 SVGAGI, per germline. Trimming cost V 5 bases and J 5 bases, with 10 bases left between them. CDR3 sequence: CASSALRDEQYF. In nucleotides, the CDR3 is TGTGCCAGCAGTGCGTTGAGGGACGAGCAGTACTTC.

The gene calls are TRBV6-1 and TRBJ1-6; D is perhaps TRBD1 (6 bases). Germline-derived CDR1 and CDR2 are MNHNS and SASEGT. V lost 2 bases and J lost 7, with 21 bases in between. This CDR3 is built from 18 residues. Written as DNA, the CDR3 is TGTGCCAGCAGTGAATCCCTCCCGGGGGCCGGGGGCAATTCACCCCTCCACTTT. Translation: CASSESLPGAGGNSPLHF.

The gene calls are TRBV27 and TRBJ1-3; 8 nucleotides agree with TRBD1. V was pared by 3 bases and J by 3 bases, with 4 bases of the junction left unmatched. CDR3 size: 15 residues. Germline CDR1 reads MNHEY; CDR2 reads SMNVEV (reference sequence). The CDR3 DNA reads TGTGCCAGCAGTTTGGGCAGGGGGCTTGGAAACACCATATATTTT. This encodes CASSLGRGLGNTIYF.

V and J are TRBV30 and TRBJ2-1, with TRBD2 matching 9 bases. Germline CDR1 reads GTSNPN; CDR2 reads SVGIG (reference sequence). Trimming removed 0 bases from V and 6 bases from J; junction bases left unmatched: 6. The CDR3 is 15 amino acids. The CDR3 region is CAWSVSSGRPNEQFF. The CDR3 region has the DNA TGTGCCTGGAGTGTAAGTAGCGGGAGACCCAATGAGCAGTTCTTC.